This is a list of T cell receptor beta chains from one sample in a study of T cell changes during pregnancy in multiple sclerosis. Sequencing was performed with immunoSEQ multiplex PCR; in TCRdb, only in-frame clones are kept and a portion is missing. Here the sample spans some 40,000 clones, roughly nine tenths being singletons. This specimen consisted of CD4+ T cells from peripheral blood mononuclear cells, obtained in the first trimester of pregnancy. The source of these receptors is a female donor with multiple sclerosis, enrolled in a pregnancy study. The CDR3 runs from the conserved cysteine through the conserved F or W. The D gene is left open where the match is weak. Clone size appears in some rows only: once, few, many, or a class for an expanded clone.

CDR3: CASSSYQPSGSKDEQFF; DNA: TGTGCCAGCAGTTCTTACCAACCTAGCGGGAGTAAGGATGAGCAGTTCTTC; J: TRBJ2-1; size: .; V: TRBV28; D: TRBD2
CDR3: CASSLNRGTNEKLFF; DNA: TGTGCCAGCAGCTTAAACAGGGGAACTAATGAAAAACTGTTTTTT; J: TRBJ1-4; size: .; V: TRBV11-1; D: TRBD1
CDR3: CASSWSGEAFF; DNA: TGTGCCAGCAGTTGGTCGGGAGAAGCTTTCTTT; J: TRBJ1-1; size: .; V: TRBV6-6; D: .
CDR3: CASSPGQAATEAFF; DNA: TGCGCCAGCAGCCCAGGGCAGGCAGCTACTGAAGCTTTCTTT; J: TRBJ1-1; size: few; V: TRBV10-1; D: .
CDR3: CASSPPVAGTGELFF; DNA: TGTGCCAGTAGTCCTCCCGTCGCCGGGACCGGGGAGCTGTTTTTT; J: TRBJ2-2; size: .; V: TRBV19; D: .
CDR3: CASSSYSRGYTF; DNA: TGTGCCAGCAGTTCCTATTCGCGGGGCTACACCTTC; J: TRBJ1-2; size: .; V: TRBV6-5; D: .
CDR3: CASSEAGIATNEKLFF; DNA: TGTGCCAGCAGTGAAGCGGGCATTGCAACTAATGAAAAACTGTTTTTT; J: TRBJ1-4; size: .; V: TRBV6-1; D: .
CDR3: CASSYSGGKGGELFF; DNA: TGTGCCAGCAGTTACTCGGGCGGGAAGGGCGGGGAGCTGTTTTTT; J: TRBJ2-2; size: .; V: TRBV6-5; D: .
CDR3: CASSLTAKETQYF; DNA: TGCGCCAGCAGCTTGACAGCTAAAGAGACCCAGTACTTC; J: TRBJ2-5; size: .; V: TRBV5-1; D: .
CDR3: CASSSPGQGVSGANVLTF; DNA: TGCGCCAGCAGCTCCCCGGGACAGGGGGTCTCTGGGGCCAACGTCCTGACTTTC; J: TRBJ2-6; size: .; V: TRBV5-1; D: TRBD1
CDR3: CASSPIAGVETQYF; DNA: TGCGCCAGCAGCCCGATAGCGGGAGTGGAGACCCAGTACTTC; J: TRBJ2-5; size: .; V: TRBV5-1; D: TRBD2
CDR3: CASSQELRSQPQHF; DNA: TGCGCCAGCAGCCAAGAGCTGCGGTCGCAGCCCCAGCATTTT; J: TRBJ1-5; size: few; V: TRBV4-3; D: .
CDR3: CASKLERTSSYNEQFF; DNA: TGTGCCAGCAAGTTAGAGAGGACTAGCTCCTACAATGAGCAGTTCTTC; J: TRBJ2-1; size: .; V: TRBV27; D: TRBD2
CDR3: CASSSPQGISYNEQFF; DNA: TGTGCCAGCAGTTCGCCTCAGGGAATATCCTACAATGAGCAGTTCTTC; J: TRBJ2-1; size: .; V: TRBV28; D: .
CDR3: CASSQSVGEQFF; DNA: TGTGCCAGCAGCCAGTCGGTTGGTGAGCAGTTCTTC; J: TRBJ2-1; size: .; V: TRBV4-2; D: .
CDR3: CASSHLGEYEQYF; DNA: TGTGCCAGCAGCCACCTAGGCGAATACGAGCAGTACTTC; J: TRBJ2-7; size: .; V: TRBV6-5; D: .
CDR3: CASSLSTGTDGYTF; DNA: TGTGCCAGCAGTTTATCTACCGGGACAGATGGCTACACCTTC; J: TRBJ1-2; size: few; V: TRBV27; D: TRBD1
CDR3: CASSVKVAGGNEQFF; DNA: TGTGCCAGCAGCGTCAAGGTAGCGGGGGGCAATGAGCAGTTCTTC; J: TRBJ2-1; size: .; V: TRBV9; D: TRBD2
CDR3: CASSYSDSAGELFF; DNA: TGTGCCAGCAGTTACTCGGATAGCGCCGGGGAGCTGTTTTTT; J: TRBJ2-2; size: .; V: TRBV6-5; D: .
CDR3: CAINGGGPNYGYTF; DNA: TGTGCCATCAACGGAGGAGGGCCCAACTATGGCTACACCTTC; J: TRBJ1-2; size: .; V: TRBV10-3; D: .
CDR3: CASSPRGGGRRRDTQYF; DNA: TGTGCCAGCAGTCCGCGGGGTGGGGGGAGGAGAAGGGATACGCAGTATTTT; J: TRBJ2-3; size: .; V: TRBV28; D: .
CDR3: CASSITGTTYEQYF; DNA: TGTGCCAGTAGTATAACAGGGACCACCTACGAGCAGTACTTC; J: TRBJ2-7; size: .; V: TRBV19; D: .
CDR3: CASSMPGQGGRGYTF; DNA: TGTGCCAGCAGTATGCCCGGGCAGGGGGGTCGGGGCTACACCTTC; J: TRBJ1-2; size: .; V: TRBV5-5; D: TRBD1
CDR3: CASSLRGTDYEQYF; DNA: TGTGCCAGCAGCTTAAGGGGGACAGACTACGAGCAGTACTTC; J: TRBJ2-7; size: few; V: TRBV7-2; D: TRBD1
CDR3: CAWSRDSQETQYF; DNA: TGTGCCTGGAGTAGAGACTCCCAAGAGACCCAGTACTTC; J: TRBJ2-5; size: .; V: TRBV30; D: .
CDR3: CASSYSIRGAGELFF; DNA: TGTGCCAGCAGTTACTCGATCCGGGGGGCCGGGGAGCTGTTTTTT; J: TRBJ2-2; size: .; V: TRBV6-5; D: TRBD2
CDR3: CASSPKGQGGQWEQFF; DNA: TGTGCCAGCAGCCCCAAAGGACAGGGAGGGCAATGGGAGCAGTTCTTC; J: TRBJ2-1; size: once; V: TRBV5-6; D: .
CDR3: CASSTDRGLAGGPGELFF; DNA: TGTGCCAGCAGTACAGACAGGGGACTAGCGGGAGGGCCCGGGGAGCTGTTTTTT; J: TRBJ2-2; size: .; V: TRBV28; D: TRBD2